These 9 T cell receptor beta chains share one sample of origin, sequenced in a study of lymphopenia after photon versus proton radiotherapy. The data were produced by immunoSEQ multiplex PCR, yet TCRdb's version contains in-frame clones alone and is incomplete. Counted here are 2,000 or so clones, roughly four fifths occurring once; the ten biggest clones make up 35% to 50%. Sequencing used peripheral blood, obtained from a patient treated with photon-based radiotherapy. The origin of the receptors is an elderly man with cholangiocarcinoma.

This clone was seen only a few times. This chain links TRBV7-8 with TRBJ2-3; tentatively, D is TRBD2 (6 bases). CDR1 SGHVS and CDR2 FQNEAQ come from the germline V gene. The CDR3 loop spans 13 amino acids. Trimming shortened V by 3 bases and J by 3 bases, and 7 bases separated the two germline ends. CDR3 bases: TGTGCCAGCAGCTTTGGGGGGACAGATACGCAGTATTTT. Translation gives CASSFGGTDTQYF.

The chain carries TRBV29-1 and TRBJ1-2; 8 bases agree with TRBD1. The CDR3 length is 14 residues. Germline-derived CDR1 and CDR2 are SQVTM and ANQGSEA. Trimming at V came to 3 bases and at J to 1 base, leaving 4 bases not matched to a gene. CDR3 protein: CSVEDRDLNYGYTF. The CDR3 DNA follows: TGCAGCGTTGAGGACAGGGACCTTAACTATGGCTACACCTTC.

V gene TRBV29-1 combines with J gene TRBJ2-3; 10 bases agree with TRBD1. Per germline, CDR1 SQVTM and CDR2 ANQGSEA. Trimming took 7 bases from V and 1 from J; bases not matched to a gene: 2. CDR3 length equals 13 residues. CDR3 sequence (DNA): TGCAGCGGGGACAGGGGAGGCACAGATACGCAGTATTTT. This translates into CSGDRGGTDTQYF.

This clone was seen once. This sequence joins TRBV7-8 and TRBJ2-7; 9 bases match TRBD2. The CDR3 runs 15 residues. The V segment lost 3 bases and the J segment 3 bases; nucleotides outside the gene matches: 6. The germline CDR1 and CDR2 sequences are SGHVS and FQNEAQ. CDR3 DNA: TGTGCCAGCAGCTTCGGACTAGCGTATAACTACGAGCAGTACTTC. Translated: CASSFGLAYNYEQYF.

The V and J genes are TRBV30 and TRBJ2-7; possibly TRBD1 for D (6 bases). V lost 1 base and J lost 9, with 19 bases in between. The CDR3 consists of 14 residues. Germline CDR1 is GTSNPN and CDR2 is SVGIG (reference sequence). The CDR3: CAWSADSRRIMQYF. In DNA form, the CDR3 reads TGTGCCTGGAGTGCGGACAGCCGCCGTATCATGCAGTACTTC.

This clone is deemed large. The V and J genes are TRBV27 and TRBJ2-7; TRBD1 aligns across 10 bases. The CDR3 is 15 amino acids. Germline CDR1 is MNHEY and CDR2 is SMNVEV (reference sequence). V dropped 2 bases and J dropped 5; count of bases not matched to a gene: 6. CDR3 protein: CASSLGTGESHEQYF. The DNA of the CDR3 is TGTGCCAGCAGTTTAGGGACAGGGGAGTCCCACGAGCAGTACTTC.

The chain has TRBV5-1 and TRBJ2-3; tentatively, D is TRBD2 (6 bases). The germline V and J ends were trimmed by 2 bases and 2 bases, with 12 bases remaining between them. Germline CDR1 SGHRS, CDR2 YFSETQ. There are 15 residues in the CDR3. The CDR3 sequence is CASSFSTGDTDTQYF. The CDR3 DNA is TGCGCCAGCAGCTTCAGTACGGGAGACACAGATACGCAGTATTTT.

V usage is TRBV28 and J usage is TRBJ2-1; 10 bases are shared with TRBD2. V shed 3 bases and J 7 bases; nucleotides not matched to a gene: 6. Germline CDR1 and CDR2: MDHEN and SYDVKM. The CDR3 contains 15 residues. The DNA for the CDR3 is TGTGCCAGCAGTTTGCTTGTACTAGCGGGAAATGAGCAGTTCTTC. It translates to CASSLLVLAGNEQFF.

This sequence joins TRBV4-1 and TRBJ2-3; maybe TRBD1 (6 bases). Deletions cut 0 bases from V and 2 bases from J, with 15 bases between. This CDR3 contains 17 residues. In germline, CDR1 is MGHRA, CDR2 YSYEKL. CDR3 DNA: TGCGCCAGCAGCCAAGAAGGGCCAAGGGGGAACACAGATACGCAGTATTTT. It specifies CASSQEGPRGNTDTQYF.